This T cell receptor (beta chain) appears in the sequencing data of a study of blood T cell repertoires in COVID-19. Sequenced by immunoSEQ multiplex PCR; TCRdb stores in-frame clones only, minus some. The sample has fewer than 100,000 clones; less than 90% are singletons. V was clipped by 4 bases and J by 5 bases; unmatched bases: 4. The germline V gene encodes CDR1 SGHTA and CDR2 FQGTGA. This CDR3 contains 13 residues. Material: peripheral blood. The V call is TRBV7-3, the J call TRBJ2-5; 7 positions agree with TRBD1. This TCR derives from a man older than 75 in a cohort sampled during active COVID-19. The CDR3 spells CASSSGQEETQYF. The DNA of the CDR3 is TGTGCCAGCAGCTCCGGACAGGAGGAGACCCAGTACTTC.